This TCR beta chain was documented in a study of OX40 agonist ivuxolimab in advanced cancers. About the research overall: Patients received the agonistic anti-OX40 (CD134) antibody ivuxolimab. A partial response was reached by three patients: one with hepatocellular carcinoma and two with cutaneous melanoma.

Whole-study results and caveats: At 0.1 to 3.0 mg/kg and by week 6, clonal expansion occurred in CD4+ and CD8+ blood T cells.

Generated by immunoSEQ multiplex PCR, the TCRdb table keeps only in-frame clones and is missing some. The sample holds 60,000 to 100,000 clones, over 75% seen once. Concerning this clone: Its matching antigen is unknown. One junction end disagrees with the germline gene, perhaps due to a read error.

Autoimmune disease history or systemic immunosuppression led to patient exclusion. Germline assignment: CDR1 SGHAT and CDR2 FQNNGV. The CDR3 totals 12 residues. The sample was CD4+ or CD8+ T cells sorted from blood, taken in a trial of the OX40 agonist ivuxolimab. V is TRBV11-2 and J is TRBJ1-2; D possibly corresponds to TRBD1 (6 bases). The receptor was isolated from an adult with an advanced solid tumor such as melanoma, head and neck, liver or kidney cancer. The CDR3 DNA reads TGTGCCAGCAGCTTAGACGCAGGGGTGCCTTTCTTC. As protein: CASSLDAGVPFF.